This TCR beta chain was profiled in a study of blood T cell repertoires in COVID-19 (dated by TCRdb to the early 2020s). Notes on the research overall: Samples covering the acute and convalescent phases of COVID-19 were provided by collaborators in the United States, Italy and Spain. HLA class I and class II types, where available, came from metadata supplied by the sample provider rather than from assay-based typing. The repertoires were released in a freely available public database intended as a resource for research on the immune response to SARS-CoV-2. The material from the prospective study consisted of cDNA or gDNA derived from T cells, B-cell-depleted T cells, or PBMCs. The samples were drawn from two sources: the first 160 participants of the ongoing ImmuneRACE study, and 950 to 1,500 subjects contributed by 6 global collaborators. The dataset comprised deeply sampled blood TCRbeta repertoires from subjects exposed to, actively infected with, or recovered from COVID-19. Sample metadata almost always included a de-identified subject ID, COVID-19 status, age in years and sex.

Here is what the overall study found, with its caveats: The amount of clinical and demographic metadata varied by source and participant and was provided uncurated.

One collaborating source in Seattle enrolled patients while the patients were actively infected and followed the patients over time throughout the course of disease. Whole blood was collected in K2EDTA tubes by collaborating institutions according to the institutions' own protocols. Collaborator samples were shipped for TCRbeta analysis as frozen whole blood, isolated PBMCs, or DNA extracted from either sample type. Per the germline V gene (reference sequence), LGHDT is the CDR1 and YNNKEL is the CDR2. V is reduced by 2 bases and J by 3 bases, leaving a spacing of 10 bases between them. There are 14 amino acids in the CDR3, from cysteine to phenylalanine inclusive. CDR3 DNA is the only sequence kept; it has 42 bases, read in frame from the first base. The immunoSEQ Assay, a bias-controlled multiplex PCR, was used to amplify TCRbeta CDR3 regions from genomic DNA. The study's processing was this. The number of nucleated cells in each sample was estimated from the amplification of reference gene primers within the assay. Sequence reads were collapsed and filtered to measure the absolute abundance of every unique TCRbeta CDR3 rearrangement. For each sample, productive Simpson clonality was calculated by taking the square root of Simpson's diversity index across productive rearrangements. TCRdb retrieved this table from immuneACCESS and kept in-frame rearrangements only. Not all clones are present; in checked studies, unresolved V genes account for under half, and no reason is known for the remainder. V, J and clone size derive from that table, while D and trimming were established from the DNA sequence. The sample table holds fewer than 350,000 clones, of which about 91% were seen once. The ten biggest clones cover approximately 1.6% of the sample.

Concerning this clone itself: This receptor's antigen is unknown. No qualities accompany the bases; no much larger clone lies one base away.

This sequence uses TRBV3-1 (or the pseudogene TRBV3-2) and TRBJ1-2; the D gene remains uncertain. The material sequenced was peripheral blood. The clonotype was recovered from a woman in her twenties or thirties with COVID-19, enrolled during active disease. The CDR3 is CASSQLAGDYGYTF. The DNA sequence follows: TGTGCCAGCAGCCAACTAGCGGGTGACTATGGCTACACCTTC.